One and the same sample provided the 24 T cell receptor beta chains below, sequenced in a study of blood T cell repertoires in COVID-19. Here immunoSEQ multiplex PCR was the method, and the copy in TCRdb shows in-frame clones only, minus some. The table lists about 100,000 clones, around four fifths of them singletons, with less than 35% in the top ten. Sequencing input: peripheral blood. The receptors were sampled from a man between 65 and 85 years old with active or convalescent COVID-19.

This clone was found a few times. V usage is TRBV28 and J usage is TRBJ1-2; no firm D call. Germline V gives CDR1 MDHEN, CDR2 SYDVKM. Trimming stripped 3 bases from V and 8 bases from J, with 16 bases between. The CDR3 is 14 residues long. CDR3 coding DNA: TGTGCCAGCAGTTTCACAGCAAACACGGGGGGCTACACCTTC. Amino acid sequence: CASSFTANTGGYTF.

The chain carries TRBV18 and TRBJ1-1; D is unresolved. CDR3 length: 14 residues. CDR1 and CDR2 from the germline V gene are KGHSH and LQKENI. Trimming stripped 2 bases from V and 1 base from J, with 8 bases between. The CDR3 is CASSPTVTNTEAFF. In DNA, the CDR3 is TGTGCCAGCTCACCAACAGTTACGAACACTGAAGCTTTCTTT.

V is TRBV19 and J is TRBJ2-1, with D perhaps matching TRBD1 (6 bases). CDR3 length equals 13 residues. The V and J ends lost 4 bases and 4 bases respectively, with 8 bases between them. CDR1 and CDR2 (germline): LNHDA, SQIVND (reference sequence). CDR3: CASSRQAYNEQFF. The CDR3, as DNA: TGTGCCAGTAGTAGACAGGCGTACAATGAGCAGTTCTTC.

The rearrangement uses TRBV5-1 and TRBJ1-3; tentatively, D is TRBD1 (5 bases). V was clipped by 4 bases and J by 0 bases, with 11 bases between them. The CDR3 extends over 15 amino acids. Germline V gene sequence: CDR1 SGHRS, CDR2 YFSETQ. DNA for the CDR3: TGCGCCAGCAGCCCGCGGACAACCTCTGGAAACACCATATATTTT. As protein: CASSPRTTSGNTIYF.

The genes are TRBV19 and TRBJ2-5; possibly TRBD2 for D (5 bases). Germline CDR1 is LNHDA and CDR2 is SQIVND (reference sequence). The CDR3 contains 17 residues. The ends were cut back, 4 bases at V and 2 bases at J, with 20 bases in the middle. The CDR3 is CASSTAPGKSFQETQYF. The DNA of the CDR3 is TGTGCCAGTAGTACAGCCCCCGGGAAGTCATTTCAAGAGACCCAGTACTTC.

This clone was found a few times. The chain recombines TRBV7-2 with TRBJ1-1; D gene unclear. Germline CDR1 SGHTA, CDR2 FQGNSA. This CDR3 contains 15 residues. Trimming left V 5 bases short and J 0 bases short, with 13 bases between. CDR3 sequence: CASSPREVLNTEAFF. The CDR3 DNA sequence: TGTGCCAGCAGCCCGCGGGAGGTTCTGAACACTGAAGCTTTCTTT. Full variable domain (remainder filled in from reference TRBV7-2 and TRBJ1-1): GAGVSQSPSNKVTEKGKDVELRCDPISGHTALYWYRQSLGQGLEFLIYFQGNSAPDKSGLPSDRFSAERTGGSVSTLTIQRTQQEDSAVYLCASSPREVLNTEAFFGQGTRLTVV.

V gene TRBV19 combines with J gene TRBJ2-5, with TRBD1 identical over 7 bases. The CDR3 covers 14 residues. The germline CDR1 and CDR2 sequences are LNHDA and SQIVND (reference sequence). V shed 3 bases, J shed 4 bases, and the junction held 5 bases outside the gene matches. CDR3 loop: CASSIYRGTETQYF. In DNA form, the CDR3 reads TGTGCCAGTAGTATTTACAGGGGAACAGAGACCCAGTACTTC.

The rearrangement uses TRBV10-1 and TRBJ1-3; no definite D call. The germline V and J ends were trimmed by 4 bases and 7 bases, with 14 bases remaining between them. The CDR3 is 14 amino acids. Germline V gives CDR1 WNHNN, CDR2 SYGVQD (reference sequence). The DNA of the CDR3 is TGCGCCAGCAGTGGGCCATTAGGGAGGAACACCATATATTTT. This sequence encodes CASSGPLGRNTIYF.

This CDR3 is CASSQGTSGGRSSYNEQFF. CDR3 sequence (DNA): TGTGCCAGCAGCCAAGGAACTAGCGGGGGCCGAAGCTCCTACAATGAGCAGTTCTTC. The chain carries TRBV14 and TRBJ2-1; 11 positions agree with TRBD2. The germline V gene has CDR1 SGHDN and CDR2 FVKESK. There are 19 residues in the CDR3. After removal of 1 base from V and 0 bases from J, the junction contained 8 bases not matched to a gene. The whole variable domain, remainder taken from reference TRBV14 and TRBJ2-1, is EAGVTQFPSHSVIEKGQTVTLRCDPISGHDNLYWYRRVMGKEIKFLLHFVKESKQDESGMPNNRFLAERTGGTYSTLKVQPAELEDSGVYFCASSQGTSGGRSSYNEQFFGPGTRLTVL.

The genes are TRBV5-1 and TRBJ2-2, with TRBD1 matching over 8 bases. CDR1 is SGHRS and CDR2 is YFSETQ in the germline V gene. V lost 2 bases, J lost 1 base, and 10 bases stayed unmatched. There are 18 residues in the CDR3. CDR3 sequence reads: CASSLHEAGQGNTGELFF. The CDR3 DNA sequence: TGCGCCAGCAGCTTACATGAAGCAGGACAGGGGAACACCGGGGAGCTGTTTTTT.

V usage is TRBV25-1 and J usage is TRBJ1-2, with a possible D match to TRBD1 (5 bases). With 3 bases removed from V and 2 bases from J, the gap between germline ends came to 13 bases. CDR3 length: 15 residues. Per germline, CDR1 MGHDK and CDR2 SYGVNS. In DNA, the CDR3 is TGTGCCAGCAGTGAGAGGGACTACCCAAACTATGGCTACACCTTC. Translated, it gives CASSERDYPNYGYTF.

The genes are TRBV15 and TRBJ2-1, with TRBD1 identical over 8 bases. The CDR3 is 13 amino acids. The germline V gene has CDR1 LNHNV and CDR2 YYDKDF (reference sequence). With V trimmed by 6 bases and J by 4 bases, 2 bases remained unmatched. The CDR3 loop is CATRDRAYNEQFF. CDR3 sequence (DNA): TGTGCCACCAGGGACAGGGCGTACAATGAGCAGTTCTTC. Filled out from reference TRBV15 and TRBJ2-1, the complete variable domain reads DAMVIQNPRYQVTQFGKPVTLSCSQTLNHNVMYWYQQKSSQAPKLLFHYYDKDFNNEADTPDNFQSRRPNTSFCFLDIRSPGLGDTAMYLCATRDRAYNEQFFGPGTRLTVL.

V usage is TRBV4-2 and J usage is TRBJ2-7; 7 nucleotides align to TRBD2. V dropped 3 bases and J dropped 2; count of bases not matched to a gene: 13. Germline assignment: CDR1 LGHNA and CDR2 YNFKEQ. The CDR3 is made up of 17 amino acids. The CDR3 sequence is CASSQAGWGGTPYEQYF. In DNA, the CDR3 is TGTGCCAGCAGCCAGGCCGGTTGGGGGGGGACCCCCTACGAGCAGTACTTC.

This chain joins TRBV6-1 and TRBJ1-1; 7 bases match TRBD1. V gave up 1 base and J gave up 3 bases; unmatched junction bases: 5. Germline V gene data show CDR1 as MNHNS and CDR2 as SASEGT. There are 15 residues in the CDR3. The CDR3: CASSEGGQPHTEAFF. The CDR3 DNA follows: TGTGCCAGCAGTGAAGGGGGACAGCCACACACTGAAGCTTTCTTT.

This clone was recorded at least ten times. This chain connects TRBV7-2 to TRBJ2-7; maybe TRBD1 (6 bases). CDR3 size: 13 residues. Trimming pared 3 bases from V and 6 bases from J, leaving 12 bases between. Germline V gene lookup returns CDR1 SGHTA and CDR2 FQGNSA. CDR3 sequence (DNA): TGTGCCAGCAGCTTTTCAGGGGTGAGCGAGCAGTACTTC. Translating gives CASSFSGVSEQYF.

The chain carries TRBV7-9 and TRBJ2-2, with 8 positions matching TRBD1. The CDR3 spans 16 residues. Trimming took 4 bases from V and 3 from J; bases not matched to a gene: 7. CDR1 is SEHNR, CDR2 FQNEAQ, per germline (reference sequence). In DNA, the CDR3 is TGTGCCAGCAGCTCCAGGGGGCTCCAAGACACCGGGGAGCTGTTTTTT. This gives the protein CASSSRGLQDTGELFF.

This clone was counted only a few times. The chain employs TRBV11-3 and TRBJ1-1; D unresolved. V shed 0 bases and J shed 5 bases, with 7 bases lying between them. There are 13 residues in the CDR3. Germline lookup yields CDR1 SGHNT and CDR2 YENEEA. CDR3 bases: TGTGCCAGCAGCTTAGATACGGGGACTGAAGCTTTCTTT. As protein: CASSLDTGTEAFF.

The chain recombines TRBV5-6 with TRBJ1-6; tentative D call: TRBD1 (6 bases). The germline CDR1 and CDR2 sequences are SGHDT and YYEEEE. The CDR3 runs 15 residues. The V and J ends lost 4 bases and 9 bases respectively, with 17 bases between them. The CDR3 DNA sequence: TGTGCCAGCAGCCTGCGCTCAGGGGCGGGTTCACCCCTCCACTTT. It is translated as CASSLRSGAGSPLHF.

The V gene is TRBV5-1, the J gene TRBJ1-6; 9 bases are a match to TRBD1. Germline V CDR1 and CDR2: SGHRS, YFSETQ. The CDR3 consists of 14 residues. Unmatched junction bases numbered 4, after V lost 2 bases and J lost 10 bases. CDR3 region: CASSLQGAGSPLHF. CDR3 DNA sequence: TGCGCCAGCAGCTTACAGGGGGCTGGGTCACCCCTCCACTTT.

This chain links TRBV30 with TRBJ2-7; TRBD2 is a possible D gene (5 bases). This CDR3 has 13 amino acids. Looked up from germline, CDR1 is GTSNPN and CDR2 is SVGIG (reference sequence). Between the trimmed V and J ends, which lost 0 bases and 9 bases, there was a span of 15 bases. For the CDR3, the DNA is TGTGCCTGGAGTGTAAGAGGGCGGCCCGGGCAGTACTTC. Translated, it gives CAWSVRGRPGQYF.

A few counts support this clone. The J gene is TRBJ2-7, the V gene TRBV7-8; possible D gene TRBD2, 5 bases. This CDR3 has 15 amino acids. Deletions cut 3 bases from V and 5 bases from J, with 17 bases between. Germline V gene data show CDR1 as SGHVS and CDR2 as FQNEAQ. The CDR3 loop is CASSFPGVHDDEQYF. DNA of the CDR3: TGTGCCAGCAGCTTCCCCGGGGTACATGACGACGAGCAGTACTTC.

CDR3 in DNA: TGTGCCAGCAGCCAAAAGACAGGGGCTGGCGGGGAGCTGTTTTTT. It yields the protein CASSQKTGAGGELFF. The gene calls are TRBV7-6 and TRBJ2-2; 8 bases agree with TRBD1. Germline CDR1 SGHVS, CDR2 FNYEAQ. The V and J ends lost 5 bases and 7 bases, in that order; junction bases with no gene match: 9. This CDR3 contains 15 residues.

V is TRBV6-2 or TRBV6-3 and J is TRBJ1-5; D is ambiguous. Germline assignment: CDR1 MNHEY and CDR2 SVGEGT. V was shortened by 2 bases and J by 7 bases, with 9 bases between the two germline ends. The length of the CDR3 is 13 residues. The CDR3 loop reads CASSYEERQPQHF. CDR3 bases: TGTGCCAGCAGTTACGAGGAGCGGCAGCCCCAGCATTTT.

The chain is built from TRBV5-1 and TRBJ2-7; TRBD2 aligns across 7 bases. There are 16 residues in the CDR3. Germline CDR1 reads SGHRS; CDR2 reads YFSETQ. V gave up 2 bases and J gave up 6 bases; unmatched junction bases: 14. CDR3 sequence reads: CASSLFGLGDYGEQYF. CDR3 DNA: TGCGCCAGCAGCTTATTTGGACTGGGGGACTACGGCGAGCAGTACTTC.